These 21 T cell receptor beta chains came from one sample sequenced in a study of tumor-infiltrating lymphocytes in primary liver carcinoma. Production of TCR beta cDNA used around 460 ng total RNA together with a constant-region primer. A slightly modified ARM-PCR protocol with three nested multiplex PCR rounds produced these TCR beta libraries. The study ran its first two PCR rounds for approximately 10 cycles each, using TRBV1-TRBV30 forward primers and a C-beta reverse primer. TCRdb recomputed calls from the multiplex PCR reads with MiXCR, one row per CDR3 protein. The sample records fewer than 250,000 distinct CDR3 sequences, around four fifths being singletons. From approximately 20-30 mg of unsorted bulk tissue, DNA and RNA were co-extracted together. Sequenced material: tumor tissue from primary liver carcinoma. The receptors were gathered from a middle-aged man with primary liver carcinoma and hepatitis B virus infection.

This rearrangement joins TRBV4-1 to TRBJ2-7; 13 nucleotides agree with TRBD2. The CDR3 is 17 amino acids. Trimming cost V 7 bases and J 5 bases; bases outside gene matches: 14. The germline gives CDR1 MGHRA, CDR2 YSYEKL. CDR3 protein: CASNQERTSGSVNEQYF. CDR3 bases: TGCGCCAGCAACCAGGAGAGGACTAGCGGGAGTGTTAACGAGCAGTACTTC.

Notes on this clonotype: This is likely a read error, given that the CDR3 carries no conserved phenylalanine or tryptophan at its end. V usage is TRBV10-3 and J usage is TRBJ2-5; TRBD2 is a possible D gene (5 bases). Germline CDR1 ENHRY, CDR2 SYGVKD. There are 15 residues in the CDR3. CDR3 loop: CANSAVSGSQETQYL. The CDR3 nucleotides are TGTGCCAACAGTGCGGTCTCGGGGTCCCAAGAGACCCAGTACCTC.

The chain recombines TRBV4-2 with TRBJ2-2; TRBD1 is a possible D gene (5 bases). Germline CDR1 reads LGHNA; CDR2 reads YNFKEQ. CDR3 length: 15 residues. Trimming took off 0 bases at V and 12 bases at J, with 17 bases between the two ends. CDR3 region: CASSQDLAGQGKLFF. The CDR3 coding sequence is TGTGCCAGCAGCCAAGATCTGGCAGGGCAAGGTAAGCTGTTTTTT.

Ten or more counts support this clonotype. This chain connects TRBV6-5 to TRBJ1-3; the match to TRBD1 covers 7 bases. Germline CDR1 reads MNHEY; CDR2 reads SVGAGI. V was pared by 6 bases and J by 0 bases, with 5 bases of the junction left unmatched. The CDR3 consists of 15 residues. The CDR3 region has the DNA TGTGCCAGCAGCCAAGGGGGCCACTCTGGAAACACCATATATTTT. Translation gives CASSQGGHSGNTIYF.

This chain connects TRBV14 to TRBJ1-5; no firm D call. The CDR3 has 13 residues. In germline, CDR1 is SGHDN, CDR2 FVKESK. The CDR3 coding sequence is TGTGCTAGAAGCCAAGGACGGGATCAGCCCCAGCATTTT. It is translated as CARSQGRDQPQHF.

Concerning this clonotype: Germline is not matched at one junction end, which may reflect a read error. V is TRBV29-1 and J is TRBJ2-2, with D maybe TRBD2 (5 bases). This CDR3 has 13 residues. Germline CDR1 SQVTM, CDR2 ANQGSEA. In DNA, the CDR3 is TGCAGCGTTGGATTAGCGAGCACCGGGGAGCTGTATTTT. Translating it yields CSVGLASTGELYF.

CDR3 region: CSVGTSAAHTGELFF. CDR3 DNA: TGCAGCGTCGGGACTAGCGCGGCACACACCGGGGAGCTGTTTTTT. V gene TRBV29-1 combines with J gene TRBJ2-2; 10 positions match TRBD2. From germline, CDR1 is SQVTM and CDR2 ANQGSEA. Trimming cost V 6 bases and J 3 bases; bases outside gene matches: 7. The CDR3 covers 15 residues.

This clonotype has a single count. The chain combines TRBV6-6 with TRBJ1-1; tentatively, D is TRBD1 (6 bases). CDR3 length: 13 residues. With 6 bases removed from V and 14 bases from J, the gap between germline ends came to 22 bases. Germline loops: CDR1 MNHNY, CDR2 SVGAGI (reference sequence). The CDR3 DNA is TGTGCCAGCAGCCAGACGGGGGCCACTGAACCCTTCTTT. As protein: CASSQTGATEPFF.

Turning to this clonotype: A junction end diverges from the germline sequence, so it may reflect a read error. The gene calls are TRBV12-3 or TRBV12-4 and TRBJ2-5, with D possibly TRBD1 on 6 matching bases. This CDR3 region has 13 residues. DNA of the CDR3: TGTGTCAACAGCCGAAGCTGGACAGAGACACAGTACTTC. Protein: CVNSRSWTETQYF.

For this clonotype: A read error may be the cause here, since a much bigger clone is one base away. The chain joins TRBV28 to TRBJ1-1; a weak D match, TRBD1 (6 bases). The CDR3 has 17 residues. The germline V gene encodes CDR1 MDHEN and CDR2 SYDVKM. The CDR3 reads CASSITPQGGAGTGAFF. CDR3 DNA sequence: TGTGCCAGCAGTATAACCCCACAGGGAGGAGCGGGAACTGGAGCTTTCTTT.

Details on this clonotype: One junction end disagrees with the germline gene, perhaps due to a read error. The chain has TRBV12-3 or TRBV12-4 and TRBJ2-5, with D hard to call. The CDR3 consists of 14 residues. As DNA, the CDR3 is TGTATCAGCAGTTTAACTACAGACCAAGAGACCCAATACTTC. Translation gives CISSLTTDQETQYF.

A word on this clonotype: The junction shows a germline mismatch at one end, possibly a read error. The CDR3 loop reads CASRGTGNYDQYF. The CDR3 region has the DNA TGTGCAAGCAGAGGTACCGGGAACTACGATCAGTACTTC. The rearrangement links TRBV6-2 or TRBV6-3 to TRBJ2-7; maybe TRBD2 (5 bases). The CDR3 runs to 13 residues. Germline loops: CDR1 MNHEY, CDR2 SVGEGT.

Comment on this clonotype: One end of the junction varies from germline; a read error may be responsible. This chain joins TRBV7-9 and TRBJ1-5, with D possibly being TRBD1 (6 bases). The CDR3 contains 15 residues. CDR1 is SEHNR, CDR2 FQNEAQ, per germline (reference sequence). CDR3 amino acids: CASSSSGVSNQPHHF. CDR3 sequence (DNA): TGTGCCAGCAGTTCCTCAGGGGTTAGCAATCAGCCCCATCATTTT.

With regard to this clonotype: Given the absence of the conserved phenylalanine or tryptophan at the CDR3 end, a read error is likely. V usage is TRBV12-3 or TRBV12-4 and J usage is TRBJ1-3; 7 bases are a match to TRBD1. The CDR3 totals 16 residues. In DNA form, the CDR3 reads TGTGCCAGCCAGCTCGGGACAGAAGGAACTGGAAGCACCATATATCTT. This gives the protein CASQLGTEGTGSTIYL.

CDR3 in DNA: TGTGCCACCATTGACCGGGACATCCCCTTTAGGCAGTATTTT. Translating it yields CATIDRDIPFRQYF. The chain joins TRBV24-1 to TRBJ2-3, with D perhaps matching TRBD1 (6 bases). The CDR3 loop spans 14 amino acids. Germline lookup yields CDR1 KGHDR and CDR2 SFDVKD. V gave up 8 bases and J gave up 11 bases, with 22 bases separating them.

Concerning this clonotype itself: One end of the junction is discordant with germline, which a read error may explain. The CDR3 is CASRAHGLAGIYNQQFF. For the CDR3, the DNA is TGTGCCAGCAGAGCACATGGACTAGCGGGGATCTACAATCAGCAGTTCTTC. The V and J genes are TRBV6-5 and TRBJ2-1; 12 nucleotides line up with TRBD2. Looked up from germline, CDR1 is MNHEY and CDR2 is SVGAGI. CDR3 length: 17 amino acids.

A word on this clonotype: Germline and junction disagree at one end, which may indicate a read error. The CDR3 coding sequence is TGTGCTAGCAGCACCCCGAGTGGCGGGGCCCACGAGCAGTACTTC. Protein: CASSTPSGGAHEQYF. V is TRBV5-4 and J is TRBJ2-7; D perhaps matches TRBD2 (6 bases). This CDR3 contains 15 residues. In germline, CDR1 is SGHNT, CDR2 YYREEE (reference sequence). Complete variable domain (other parts from reference TRBV5-4 and TRBJ2-7): ETGVTQSPTHLIKTRGQQVTLRCSSQSGHNTVSWYQQALGQGPQFIFQYYREEENGRGNFPPRFSGLQFPNYSSELNVNALELDDSALYLCASSTPSGGAHEQYFGPGTRLTVT.

Turning to this clonotype: This CDR3 is missing its conserved last phenylalanine or tryptophan, likely due to a read error. The chain combines TRBV19 with TRBJ2-3; D is unclear. CDR3 length: 14 amino acids. Germline V gives CDR1 LNHDA, CDR2 SQIVND (reference sequence). V lost 0 bases and J 0 bases, leaving 4 bases between the germline ends. CDR3 nucleotide sequence: TGTGCCAGTAGTATAGACCGTAGCACAGATACGCAGTATTTG. Translated: CASSIDRSTDTQYL.

J is TRBJ2-7 and V is TRBV5-6, with a tentative D call TRBD1 (6 bases). In germline, CDR1 is SGHDT, CDR2 YYEEEE. This CDR3 has 14 amino acids. The DNA for the CDR3 is TGTCTCAGCAGCTTACAGGGAAAGAACTACGAGCAGTACTTC. This translates into CLSSLQGKNYEQYF.

This clonotype was seen only once. The junction departs from the called germline gene at one end, perhaps through a read error. The chain uses TRBV29-1 and TRBJ1-5; tentative D call: TRBD1 (5 bases). The CDR3 contains 12 residues. Germline values: CDR1 SQVTM, CDR2 ANQGSEA. Written as DNA, the CDR3 is TGCAGTGTTGATCAGGGAGGGCAGCCCCAGCATTTT. This translates into CSVDQGGQPQHF.

The genes are TRBV12-3 or TRBV12-4 and TRBJ1-2, with 7 bases that match TRBD1. With 10 bases clipped from V and 6 bases from J, the junction kept 14 bases outside the gene matches. This CDR3 comprises 14 residues. CDR3 residues: CANNIRGRQDGYTF. In DNA form, the CDR3 reads TGTGCCAACAACATAAGGGGGCGCCAGGATGGCTACACCTTC.